One and the same sample provided the 14 T cell receptor beta chains below, sequenced in a study of blood T cell repertoires in COVID-19. TCRdb's table, derived via immunoSEQ multiplex PCR, lists solely in-frame clones and lacks some. Counted here are 250,000 or so clones, around 89% occurring once; the ten biggest clones make up about 9.3%. Specimen: PBMCs or T cells enriched from blood (not recorded which). These receptors were obtained from a middle-aged man who had recovered from COVID-19.

The chain couples TRBV4-1 to TRBJ1-6, with D possibly being TRBD1 (5 bases). Germline lookup yields CDR1 MGHRA and CDR2 YSYEKL. This CDR3 has 17 amino acids. Trimming took off 3 bases at V and 6 bases at J, with 18 bases between the two ends. In DNA form, the CDR3 reads TGCGCCAGCAGCCAGGTTGGGGGTTCGGGGGGTAATTCACCCCTCCACTTT. This codes for CASSQVGGSGGNSPLHF.

This chain uses TRBV5-1 with TRBJ1-2, with D tentatively TRBD1 (6 bases). Germline V lookup: CDR1 SGHRS, CDR2 YFSETQ. The ends were cut back, 0 bases at V and 8 bases at J, with 14 bases in the middle. CDR3 length: 14 residues. CDR3 region: CASSLEAGAAGYTF. Written as DNA, the CDR3 is TGCGCCAGCAGCTTGGAGGCAGGGGCGGCCGGCTACACCTTC.

The chain joins TRBV18 to TRBJ2-4; TRBD1 might be the D (6 bases). V dropped 5 bases and J dropped 7 bases, with 18 bases sitting between them. The CDR3 is made up of 15 amino acids. CDR1 and CDR2 from the germline V gene are KGHSH and LQKENI. Here the CDR3 DNA reads TGTGCCAGCTCAGAGAGACAGGCCCCGAGGAACATTCAGTACTTC. Translated: CASSERQAPRNIQYF.

This rearrangement joins TRBV27 to TRBJ2-5; 7 bases fit TRBD1. V lost 4 bases to trimming and J lost 1 base; unmatched junction nucleotides: 3. This CDR3 is built from 14 residues. Per germline, CDR1 MNHEY and CDR2 SMNVEV (reference sequence). CDR3 region: CASSWTGPQETQYF. CDR3 nucleotide sequence: TGTGCCAGCAGTTGGACAGGCCCCCAAGAGACCCAGTACTTC.

The J gene is TRBJ2-3, the V gene TRBV27, with 10 bases lining up with TRBD1. The germline V gene encodes CDR1 MNHEY and CDR2 SMNVEV (reference sequence). V lost 2 bases and J lost 1; bases outside the gene matches: 9. The CDR3 totals 18 residues. DNA for the CDR3: TGTGCCAGCAGTTTACATGCCGACAGGGGGCGCGGCACAGATACGCAGTATTTT. It codes for CASSLHADRGRGTDTQYF.

This chain links TRBV11-2 with TRBJ2-5, with D perhaps matching TRBD2 (6 bases). This CDR3 has 16 amino acids. Looked up from germline, CDR1 is SGHAT and CDR2 is FQNNGV. The germline V and J ends were trimmed by 3 bases and 5 bases, with 19 bases remaining between them. The CDR3 sequence is CASSFSSAGRFETQYF. In nucleotides, the CDR3 is TGTGCCAGCAGCTTCTCTAGCGCGGGAAGGTTTGAGACCCAGTACTTC. Complete variable domain (other parts from reference TRBV11-2 and TRBJ2-5): EAGVAQSPRYKIIEKRQSVAFWCNPISGHATLYWYQQILGQGPKLLIQFQNNGVVDDSQLPKDRFSAERLKGVDSTLKIQPAKLEDSAVYLCASSFSSAGRFETQYFGPGTRLLVL.

DNA for the CDR3: TGTGCCAGCAGCTTGGGACTAGCGGGAGTAAAAGGCACAGATACGCAGTATTTT. Amino acids: CASSLGLAGVKGTDTQYF. The V gene is TRBV11-2, the J gene TRBJ2-3; TRBD2 matches 14 bases. J gave up 1 base and V 3 bases, and 6 bases lay outside the gene matches. This CDR3 contains 18 residues. The germline gives CDR1 SGHAT, CDR2 FQNNGV.

V usage is TRBV11-2 and J usage is TRBJ2-7, with 8 bases identical to TRBD2. CDR1 and CDR2 (germline): SGHAT, FQNNGV. This CDR3 has 14 residues. V lost 2 bases to trimming and J lost 6 bases; unmatched junction nucleotides: 6. Here the CDR3 reads CASSLHIAGREQYF. CDR3 DNA sequence: TGTGCCAGCAGCTTACATATAGCGGGGCGCGAGCAGTACTTC.

The chain joins TRBV5-5 to TRBJ1-6; 7 positions match TRBD1. The CDR3 runs 15 residues. Germline trimming cut 1 base from V and 10 bases from J; bases unmatched to any gene: 8. CDR1 and CDR2 from the germline V gene are SGHKS and YYEKEE (reference sequence). CDR3 residues: CASSLLETGSSPLHF. The CDR3 DNA sequence: TGTGCCAGCAGCTTGTTGGAGACAGGGTCCTCACCCCTCCACTTT.

The V call is TRBV19, the J call TRBJ1-2; the match to TRBD1 covers 11 bases. Looked up from germline, CDR1 is LNHDA and CDR2 is SQIVND (reference sequence). Losses at the gene ends were 5 bases for V and 2 bases for J; bases not matched to a gene: 4. CDR3 length equals 15 residues. The CDR3 region is CASSLRTGGNYGYTF. CDR3 bases: TGTGCCAGTAGTCTCCGGACAGGGGGCAACTATGGCTACACCTTC.

The chain uses TRBV27 and TRBJ2-7, with 7 bases lining up with TRBD1. The germline V gene has CDR1 MNHEY and CDR2 SMNVEV (reference sequence). CDR3 size: 15 residues. After removal of 4 bases from V and 0 bases from J, the junction contained 6 bases not matched to a gene. DNA of the CDR3: TGTGCCAGCAGTTCACGATGGGACAGCTCCTACGAGCAGTACTTC. This encodes CASSSRWDSSYEQYF.

This clone was observed once. The CDR3 nucleotides read TGCGCCAGCAGCCGGCTGACAGGAAACTACGAGCAGTACTTC. Its protein product is CASSRLTGNYEQYF. J is TRBJ2-7 and V is TRBV5-1; the D gene is possibly TRBD1 (6 bases). CDR1 and CDR2 (germline): SGHRS, YFSETQ. Between the trimmed V and J ends, which lost 4 bases and 3 bases, there was a span of 14 bases. This CDR3 has 14 residues.

Of note for this clone: This sample also contains other DNA sequences that code for the same CDR3. The chain employs TRBV10-3 and TRBJ2-7; tentatively, D is TRBD1 (5 bases). The CDR3 has 13 amino acids. Germline V gene lookup returns CDR1 ENHRY and CDR2 SYGVKD. Trimming took off 3 bases at V and 0 bases at J, with 6 bases between the two ends. The CDR3 loop reads CAISDRVSYEQYF. In DNA, the CDR3 is TGTGCCATCAGTGACAGGGTCTCCTACGAGCAGTACTTC.

The gene calls are TRBV25-1 and TRBJ1-4; 10 positions match TRBD1. The ends lost 6 bases at V and 8 bases at J; junction bases unmatched: 15. The CDR3 totals 17 residues. Germline V gene data show CDR1 as MGHDK and CDR2 as SYGVNS. The CDR3 is CASRAGQGVRSREKLFF. As DNA, the CDR3 is TGTGCCAGCAGAGCCGGACAGGGGGTTCGATCGAGGGAAAAACTGTTTTTT.